This T cell receptor beta chain came from a study of T-cell reconstitution after alpha-beta-depleted transplantation in children. Study-wide results and caveats: The study traced high day-60 TCRbeta diversity in some patients to surviving recipient T cells and thymic progenitors. Several hundred expanded graft clones reportedly supplied alpha-beta T cells about two months after transplant. One year post-transplant, T-cell counts and diversity were largely derived from T cells produced anew.

Unique molecular identifiers were used in preparing the TCRbeta library. One entry per CDR3 protein, called by TCRdb with MiXCR from the PCR reads. The sample has just over 950,000 distinct CDR3 sequences, around 30% seen once. V lost 6 bases, J lost 7 bases, and 15 bases lay in between. The CDR3 contains 14 residues. Remarks on this clonotype: Its antigen is unknown.

The source was PBMCs, mostly from graft donor cells, collected 360 days after TCRalphabeta/CD19-depleted stem cell transplant. The receptor was derived from a boy under three years old who had a stem cell transplant for SCID, so the T cells may come from the graft donor. The chain is built from TRBV12-3 or TRBV12-4 and TRBJ2-2; perhaps TRBD1 as D (6 bases). Here the CDR3 reads CASRPNRANGELFF. The CDR3 DNA reads as TGTGCCAGCAGACCGAACAGGGCAAACGGGGAGCTGTTTTTT.